This TCR beta chain originates from a study of T cells expressing NK-cell markers. Study information: In the group of eight sequenced donors, seven were HCMV-seropositive and one was seronegative.

TCRdb reprocessed the 5' RACE reads and keeps a single row for each CDR3 protein, giving no DNA. The sample features roughly 380,000 distinct CDR3 sequences, with under 6.5% in its top ten. Overall study results and limits: No clear determination of HCMV specificity was made for expanded NKG2C+ T cell clones.

Germline V gene lookup returns CDR1 SGHAT and CDR2 FQNNGV. The CDR3 length is 18 residues. Note on this clonotype: Its antigen is not known.

The source of this sequence is a man between 18 and 69 years old in good health. V is TRBV11-2 and J is TRBJ2-6; TCRdb designates TRBD1, a call that cannot be tested without DNA. The sequenced sample consisted of blood T cells: a sorted CD56 or NKG2C T cell subset, CD4+ or CD8+ T cells, or bulk PBMC T cells (not recorded which). Here the CDR3 reads CASSPKGGVGSGANVLTF.